The clone carrying this T cell receptor beta chain was recorded once. The data were taken from a study of blood T cell repertoires in COVID-19. Study details: Italy, Spain and the United States were the sources of the convalescent and acute COVID-19 samples. The analysed material was cDNA or gDNA that came from T cells, B-cell-depleted T cells, or PBMCs.

Original analysis: Researchers report that nucleated cell counts were estimated from reference gene primer amplification. Method: immunoSEQ multiplex PCR; TCRdb's copy keeps in-frame clones and lacks some. The V and J calls and clone size were taken over from that table, and D and trimming were inferred from the DNA. The table includes approximately 110,000 clones, approximately 91% detected once. Germline V CDR1 and CDR2: SNHLY, FYNNEI. Trimming removed 7 bases at V and 1 base at J, with 19 bases between. This CDR3 is built from 16 residues. J is TRBJ2-5 and V is TRBV2, with a tentative D call TRBD2 (6 bases). The material sequenced was peripheral blood. This TCR came from a woman in her 70s who had recovered from COVID-19. CDR3 nucleotides: TGTGCCAGCACCAGGGTGGGGGGATCCATCCAAGAGACCCAGTACTTC. Amino acid sequence: CASTRVGGSIQETQYF.